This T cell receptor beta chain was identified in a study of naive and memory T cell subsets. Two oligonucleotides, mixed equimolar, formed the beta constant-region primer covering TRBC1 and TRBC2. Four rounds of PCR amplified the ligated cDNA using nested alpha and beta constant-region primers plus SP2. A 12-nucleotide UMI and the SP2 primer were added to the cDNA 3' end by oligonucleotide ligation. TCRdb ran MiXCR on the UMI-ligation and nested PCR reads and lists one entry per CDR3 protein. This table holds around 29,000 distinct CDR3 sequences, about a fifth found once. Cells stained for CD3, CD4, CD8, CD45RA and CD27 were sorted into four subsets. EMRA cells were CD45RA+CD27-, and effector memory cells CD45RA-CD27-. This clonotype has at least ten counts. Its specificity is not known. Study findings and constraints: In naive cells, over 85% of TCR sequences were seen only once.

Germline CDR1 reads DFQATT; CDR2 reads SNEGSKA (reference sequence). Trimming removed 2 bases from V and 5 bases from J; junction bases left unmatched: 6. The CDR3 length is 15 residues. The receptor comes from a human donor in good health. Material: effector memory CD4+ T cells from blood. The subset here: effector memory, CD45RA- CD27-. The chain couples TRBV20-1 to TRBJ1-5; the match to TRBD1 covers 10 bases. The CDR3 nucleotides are TGCAGTGCTAGAACCGGGACAGGGGAATATCAGCCCCAGCATTTT. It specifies CSARTGTGEYQPQHF.